Presented here are 7 T cell receptor beta chains from one specimen sequenced in a study of T cells in localized non-small cell lung cancer. TCRdb's table, derived via immunoSEQ multiplex PCR, lists solely in-frame clones and lacks some. The data contain 23,000 or so clones, around 89% of them singletons. Sequenced here: peripheral blood mononuclear cells, sampled before any cancer treatment. The receptors shown here come from a woman between 40 and 69 years old with stage III lung adenocarcinoma.

This clone was seen a single time. This chain connects TRBV7-2 to TRBJ1-6; D is undetermined. This CDR3 is built from 12 residues. Germline values: CDR1 SGHTA, CDR2 FQGNSA. The V end lost 1 base, the J end lost 10 bases, and 5 bases lay between the germline ends. CDR3 in DNA: TGTGCCAGCAGCTTAGGAACCTCACCCCTCCACTTT. This encodes CASSLGTSPLHF.

This clone was observed a handful of times. The chain joins TRBV7-2 to TRBJ2-1; 9 positions match TRBD2. Losses at the gene ends were 5 bases for V and 10 bases for J; bases not matched to a gene: 9. The CDR3 extends over 14 amino acids. Germline loops: CDR1 SGHTA, CDR2 FQGNSA. This chain's CDR3 is CASSGSGGPFEQFF. The CDR3 nucleotides are TGTGCCAGCAGCGGAAGCGGGGGGCCCTTCGAGCAGTTCTTC.

The V gene is TRBV25-1, the J gene TRBJ1-2, with TRBD1 as a possible D gene (6 bases). V shed 4 bases and J shed 8 bases, with 14 bases lying between them. CDR3 length: 13 amino acids. Germline V gives CDR1 MGHDK, CDR2 SYGVNS. CDR3 protein: CASSVGGARGYTF. The DNA for the CDR3 is TGTGCCAGCAGTGTCGGGGGGGCACGCGGCTACACCTTC.

This clone is medium-sized in the sample. This chain joins TRBV21-1 and TRBJ1-5; the table's D gene call, TRBD1, was not cross checked with the DNA. TRBV21-1 corresponds to a pseudogene. The length of the CDR3 is 16 residues. CDR3 coding DNA: TGTGCCAGCAGCAAACCTTACCACAGGCCTGGTGGACCCCAGCATTTT. This translates into CASSKPYHRPGGPQHF.

This rearrangement joins TRBV29-1 to TRBJ2-1; D is possibly TRBD1 (5 bases). The CDR3 is 13 amino acids. Germline-derived CDR1 and CDR2 are SQVTM and ANQGSEA. Trimming removed 5 bases from V and 1 base from J, with 9 bases in between. CDR3 sequence: CSVHRTSYNEQFF. The CDR3 DNA reads TGCAGCGTTCACAGGACATCCTACAATGAGCAGTTCTTC.

This clone came up a few times. This chain connects TRBV6-4 to TRBJ2-3; D may match TRBD1 or TRBD2 (5 bases each). The germline V and J ends were trimmed by 2 bases and 8 bases, with 8 bases remaining between them. The CDR3 is 12 amino acids. CDR1 is MRHNA, CDR2 SNTAGT, per germline. CDR3 nucleotides: TGTGCCAGCAGTGACGGGGGACGTACGCAGTATTTT. It translates to CASSDGGRTQYF.

The V call is TRBV9, the J call TRBJ1-4, with no clear D. This CDR3 spans 15 amino acids. Germline values: CDR1 SGDLS, CDR2 YYNGEE. Trimming pared 0 bases from V and 3 bases from J, leaving 9 bases between. The CDR3 coding sequence is TGTGCCAGCAGCGTAGGGGGTTCGGCTAATGAAAAACTGTTTTTT. Amino acids: CASSVGGSANEKLFF.